The 30 T cell receptor beta chains listed next were all sequenced from one sample in a study of CD8+ T cells in alopecia areata (dated by TCRdb to about 2018). What this sample's time point label stands for: roughly 24 weeks on oral tofacitinib. The label giving this sample's treatment or condition can be read as: oral pan-JAK inhibitor, 5-10 mg twice daily. Lesional scalp punch biopsies and peripheral blood were obtained from alopecia areata patients. The library came from the immunoSEQ multiplex PCR assay. RNA was extracted from all samples and reverse transcribed into cDNA, which served as template for TCR sequencing. Drawn from immuneACCESS, this table holds only the in-frame rearrangements with V and J called that TCRdb kept. Clones are partly lost; checked studies trace under half to an unresolved V gene and leave the rest unexplained. The sample has a few thousand clones on record, 65% to 85% of them singletons. The leading ten clones occupy 5% of the sample.

Sequences were derived from skin, sampled at week 24, from a patient treated with tofacitinib. All receptors derive from a human donor with alopecia areata.

The V call is TRBV6-1, the J call TRBJ2-5; perhaps TRBD2 as D (5 bases). The J call may be wrong; the DNA end is better matched by TRBJ2-7. Per the germline V gene, CDR1 is MNHNS and CDR2 is SASEGT. CDR3 length: 12 amino acids. The CDR3 nucleotides are TGTGCCAGCAGCGACTACACCTACGAGCAGTACTTC. Its translation is CASSDYTYEQYF.

This clone has only a few counts. V is TRBV19 and J is TRBJ1-2; D is possibly TRBD1 (5 bases). Germline CDR1 reads LNHDA; CDR2 reads SQIVND (reference sequence). V shed 7 bases and J shed 4 bases, with 13 bases lying between them. The CDR3 is 13 amino acids. The DNA of the CDR3 is TGTGCCAGTACTCCCGACAGAATCTATGGCTACACCTTC. Its translation is CASTPDRIYGYTF.

The V gene is TRBV7-8, the J gene TRBJ2-5; D remains unclear. V gave up 1 base and J gave up 0 bases, with 6 bases separating them. Germline CDR1 SGHVS, CDR2 FQNEAQ. The CDR3 totals 14 residues. CDR3: CASSLGVNQETQYF. The DNA of the CDR3 is TGTGCCAGCAGCTTAGGGGTGAACCAAGAGACCCAGTACTTC.

This clone was found a few times. V and J are TRBV5-1 and TRBJ2-7; the match to TRBD1 covers 7 bases. Germline V gene sequence: CDR1 SGHRS, CDR2 YFSETQ. V trimming: 0 bases; J trimming: 2 bases; junction bases outside the gene matches: 5. The CDR3 has 15 residues. CDR3: CASSLAPTGAYEQYF. The CDR3 DNA sequence: TGCGCCAGCAGCTTGGCCCCAACAGGGGCCTACGAGCAGTACTTC.

The chain joins TRBV7-9 to TRBJ2-7, with no clear D. Per the germline V gene, CDR1 is SEHNR and CDR2 is FQNEAQ (reference sequence). Between the trimmed V and J ends, which lost 5 bases and 2 bases, there was a span of 4 bases. There are 11 residues in the CDR3. CDR3 sequence: CASSGTYEQYF. For the CDR3, the DNA is TGTGCCAGCAGCGGGACCTACGAGCAGTACTTC.

The gene calls are TRBV7-8 and TRBJ2-3; a weak D match, TRBD2 (6 bases). Germline V CDR1 and CDR2: SGHVS, FQNEAQ. Trimming took 2 bases from V and 9 from J, leaving 9 bases between them. The CDR3 has 12 amino acids. CDR3 sequence (DNA): TGTGCCAGCAGCTTAAAGGAGGGCACGCAGTATTTT. It translates to CASSLKEGTQYF. Using reference TRBV7-8 and TRBJ2-3 for the parts outside the CDR3, the full variable domain is GAGVSQSPRYKVAKRGQDVALRCDPISGHVSLFWYQQALGQGPEFLTYFQNEAQLDKSGLPSDRFFAERPEGSVSTLKIQRTQQEDSAVYLCASSLKEGTQYFGPGTRLTVL.

The V and J genes are TRBV4-2 and TRBJ2-7; D tentatively fits TRBD1 or TRBD2 (5 bases each). Germline loops: CDR1 LGHNA, CDR2 YNFKEQ. V was cut by 3 bases and J by 5 bases, with 17 bases left in between. CDR3 size: 15 residues. The CDR3: CASSQKGAGPDEQYF. Written as DNA, the CDR3 is TGTGCCAGCAGCCAGAAAGGGGCGGGTCCAGACGAGCAGTACTTC.

This chain uses TRBV7-9 with TRBJ1-2; tentatively, D is TRBD1 (6 bases). Germline-derived CDR1 and CDR2 are SEHNR and FQNEAQ (reference sequence). The CDR3 is 19 residues long. V was clipped by 0 bases and J by 3 bases, with 23 bases between them. The CDR3: CASSLARPDREPHYYGYTF. Written as DNA, the CDR3 is TGTGCCAGCAGCTTAGCACGACCGGACAGAGAACCCCACTACTATGGCTACACCTTC.

The chain uses TRBV29-1 and TRBJ2-2; 10 bases line up with TRBD2. Germline V lookup: CDR1 SQVTM, CDR2 ANQGSEA. This CDR3 comprises 13 residues. With V trimmed by 7 bases and J by 6 bases, 5 bases remained unmatched. The CDR3 loop is CSAGTSVAGELFF. CDR3 in DNA: TGCAGCGCCGGGACTAGCGTAGCCGGGGAGCTGTTTTTT.

This rearrangement joins TRBV6-1 to TRBJ1-1; TRBD1 matches at 7 bases. V trimming: 6 bases; J trimming: 3 bases; junction bases outside the gene matches: 10. Germline V lookup: CDR1 MNHNS, CDR2 SASEGT. The CDR3 spans 15 residues. The CDR3 bases are TGTGCCAGCAGGCTATGGACAGGTTATGACACTGAAGCTTTCTTT. Translation gives CASRLWTGYDTEAFF.

V is TRBV19 and J is TRBJ1-1, with unresolved D. This CDR3 has 12 residues. V lost 4 bases, J lost 4 bases, and 7 bases lay in between. Germline CDR1 reads LNHDA; CDR2 reads SQIVND (reference sequence). This CDR3 is CASSTGITEAFF. CDR3 coding DNA: TGTGCCAGTAGTACGGGGATCACTGAAGCTTTCTTT.

The chain links TRBV6-5 to TRBJ2-7; 8 bases align to TRBD2. The V gene end was trimmed by 0 bases and the J gene end by 1 base; junction bases not matched to a gene: 5. The CDR3 is 16 amino acids. CDR1 MNHEY and CDR2 SVGAGI come from the germline V gene. CDR3 protein: CASSYSMIAGSYEQYF. CDR3 DNA: TGTGCCAGCAGTTACTCGATGATAGCGGGGTCCTACGAGCAGTACTTC.

This clone was detected once. V gene TRBV14 combines with J gene TRBJ2-3; 8 positions agree with TRBD2. The V gene end was trimmed by 2 bases and the J gene end by 2 bases; junction bases not matched to a gene: 3. Germline loops: CDR1 SGHDN, CDR2 FVKESK. The CDR3 extends over 15 amino acids. The CDR3 protein is CASSQQLAATDTQYF. CDR3 in DNA: TGTGCCAGCAGCCAACAACTAGCGGCCACAGATACGCAGTATTTT. Complete variable domain (other parts from reference TRBV14 and TRBJ2-3): EAGVTQFPSHSVIEKGQTVTLRCDPISGHDNLYWYRRVMGKEIKFLLHFVKESKQDESGMPNNRFLAERTGGTYSTLKVQPAELEDSGVYFCASSQQLAATDTQYFGPGTRLTVL.

This chain links TRBV10-2 with TRBJ2-5; D tentatively fits TRBD1 or TRBD2 (5 bases each). The CDR3 runs to 14 residues. V lost 3 bases and J 4 bases, leaving 12 bases between the germline ends. Germline V gene data show CDR1 as WSHSY and CDR2 as SAAADI. This CDR3 is CASSDREFRETQYF. The CDR3 DNA sequence: TGCGCCAGCAGTGACAGGGAGTTTCGAGAGACCCAGTACTTC.

This chain connects TRBV30 to TRBJ2-7; D gene uncertain. The germline V gene encodes CDR1 GTSNPN and CDR2 SVGIG (reference sequence). The V and J ends lost 3 bases and 2 bases respectively, with 5 bases between them. This CDR3 spans 11 amino acids. CDR3 bases: TGTGCCTGGAGACAGACCTACGAGCAGTACTTC. Its protein product is CAWRQTYEQYF. The variable domain in full, completed from reference TRBV30 and TRBJ2-7, reads SQTIHQWPATLVQPVGSPLSLECTVEGTSNPNLYWYRQAAGRGLQLLFYSVGIGQISSEVPQNLSASRPQDRQFILSSKKLLLSDSGFYLCAWRQTYEQYFGPGTRLTVT.

V is TRBV7-9 and J is TRBJ1-4; a possible D gene is TRBD1 (6 bases). CDR1 and CDR2 (germline): SEHNR, FQNEAQ (reference sequence). This CDR3 is built from 15 residues. V lost 5 bases and J 8 bases, leaving 18 bases between the germline ends. The CDR3 DNA sequence: TGTGCCAGCAGCCGGCGGGGGGCTCAAGCGGAAAAACTGTTTTTT. This gives the protein CASSRRGAQAEKLFF.

The chain links TRBV7-8 to TRBJ1-2; the D is unclear. The germline CDR1 and CDR2 sequences are SGHVS and FQNEAQ. The CDR3 runs to 14 residues. V gave up 5 bases and J gave up 4 bases, with 14 bases separating them. The CDR3 sequence: CASSPGQRIYGYTF. In nucleotides, the CDR3 is TGTGCCAGCAGCCCCGGGCAGAGGATCTATGGCTACACCTTC.

As concerns this clone: One junction end disagrees with the germline gene, perhaps due to a read error. The genes are TRBV4-3 and TRBJ2-3; the D gene is possibly TRBD2 (6 bases). The CDR3 runs to 15 residues. The germline gives CDR1 LGHNA, CDR2 YSLEER. The CDR3 DNA sequence: TGCGCCAGCAGCCAAGAGACAACTAGCAAAGATACGCAGTATTTT. Translated, it gives CASSQETTSKDTQYF.

V is TRBV5-1 and J is TRBJ2-7; 10 positions match TRBD1. V lost 4 bases to trimming and J lost 4 bases; unmatched junction nucleotides: 8. This CDR3 region has 15 residues. Germline V CDR1 and CDR2: SGHRS, YFSETQ. The CDR3 protein is CASSLRQGAKYEQYF. The DNA for the CDR3 is TGCGCCAGCAGCCTCAGACAGGGGGCAAAGTACGAGCAGTACTTC.

The chain is built from TRBV19 and TRBJ1-2; 7 bases agree with TRBD1. The CDR3 is 13 amino acids. V shed 6 bases, J shed 3 bases, and the junction held 4 bases outside the gene matches. Per germline, CDR1 LNHDA and CDR2 SQIVND (reference sequence). The CDR3 reads CASRHGQDYGYTF. The CDR3 DNA is TGTGCCAGTAGACACGGACAGGACTATGGCTACACCTTC.

The chain's CDR3 is CASGPGANEQFF. CDR3 in DNA: TGTGCCAGCGGGCCGGGGGCTAATGAGCAGTTCTTC. This rearrangement joins TRBV6-6 to TRBJ2-1; D might be TRBD1 or TRBD2, each matching 6 bases. V was shortened by 8 bases and J by 7 bases, with 12 bases between the two germline ends. CDR1 is MNHNY and CDR2 is SVGAGI in the germline V gene (reference sequence). The CDR3 contains 12 residues.

The gene calls are TRBV7-9 and TRBJ1-2; perhaps TRBD1 as D (5 bases). The CDR3 extends over 14 amino acids. From germline, CDR1 is SEHNR and CDR2 FQNEAQ (reference sequence). V was cut by 5 bases and J by 4 bases, with 14 bases left in between. The CDR3 DNA reads as TGTGCCAGCAGCCCGAACCGGGGCGTCTATGGCTACACCTTC. This codes for CASSPNRGVYGYTF. The full variable domain, with the rest looked up from reference TRBV7-9 and TRBJ1-2, is DTGVSQNPRHKITKRGQNVTFRCDPISEHNRLYWYRQTLGQGPEFLTYFQNEAQLEKSRLLSDRFSAERPKGSFSTLEIQRTEQGDSAMYLCASSPNRGVYGYTFGSGTRLTVV.

The chain employs TRBV7-3 and TRBJ2-1, with D perhaps TRBD2 (6 bases). The CDR3 totals 16 residues. CDR1 and CDR2 from the germline V gene are SGHTA and FQGTGA. Trimming shortened V by 3 bases and J by 3 bases, and 15 bases separated the two germline ends. CDR3 nucleotides: TGTGCCAGCAGCTTGAGTCCCTGGGGAGGCTACAATGAGCAGTTCTTC. Translated, it gives CASSLSPWGGYNEQFF.

The genes are TRBV6-5 and TRBJ2-1, with a tentative D call TRBD2 (5 bases). Germline V gene lookup returns CDR1 MNHEY and CDR2 SVGAGI. Deletions cut 0 bases from V and 8 bases from J, with 14 bases between. The CDR3 length is 15 residues. As DNA, the CDR3 is TGTGCCAGCAGTTACTCCGGGGTCCTGAGCTATGAGCAGTTCTTC. This sequence encodes CASSYSGVLSYEQFF.

This chain links TRBV10-3 with TRBJ2-7; D unclear. Germline V gene sequence: CDR1 ENHRY, CDR2 SYGVKD. This CDR3 region has 15 residues. The ends were cut back, 7 bases at V and 3 bases at J, with 19 bases in the middle. The CDR3 region is CAITQRPSLSYEQYF. The CDR3 bases are TGTGCCATCACGCAGCGCCCATCCCTTAGCTACGAGCAGTACTTC.

This clone was observed a few times. The rearrangement joins TRBV7-3 to TRBJ1-3; D unresolved. This CDR3 is built from 18 residues. The V gene lost 5 bases and the J gene lost 2 bases, with 22 bases spanning the gap. Germline V gene data show CDR1 as SGHTA and CDR2 as FQGTGA. CDR3 DNA sequence: TGTGCCAGCAGCCCAACGTCACTCCCAGGATCGGCTGGAAACACCATATATTTT. This codes for CASSPTSLPGSAGNTIYF.

This chain joins TRBV27 and TRBJ2-7; 9 bases align to TRBD1. This CDR3 region has 15 residues. Trimming cost V 11 bases and J 5 bases; bases outside gene matches: 16. Germline CDR1 and CDR2: MNHEY and SMNVEV (reference sequence). The CDR3 sequence is CAGFQTWTGEDEQYF. In DNA form, the CDR3 reads TGTGCCGGCTTCCAAACCTGGACAGGGGAGGACGAGCAGTACTTC.

The chain employs TRBV7-2 and TRBJ1-5; 7 positions match TRBD1. V lost 2 bases, J lost 7 bases, and 8 bases stayed unmatched. The CDR3 extends over 15 amino acids. The germline CDR1 and CDR2 sequences are SGHTA and FQGNSA. The CDR3 bases are TGTGCCAGCAGCTTAAGCCCGGGACAGTGGCAGCCCCAGCATTTT. This encodes CASSLSPGQWQPQHF.

The chain has TRBV7-2 and TRBJ2-7; no clear D gene. CDR3 length: 11 residues. The germline V gene has CDR1 SGHTA and CDR2 FQGNSA. Trimming removed 5 bases at V and 3 bases at J, with 5 bases between. CDR3 loop: CASSRSYEQYF. The CDR3 region has the DNA TGTGCCAGCAGCCGTAGCTACGAGCAGTACTTC.

The J gene is TRBJ2-7, the V gene TRBV15, with D perhaps matching TRBD1 (6 bases). Germline loops: CDR1 LNHNV, CDR2 YYDKDF (reference sequence). The CDR3 runs to 15 residues. V was shortened by 0 bases and J by 2 bases, with 11 bases between the two germline ends. The CDR3 region has the DNA TGTGCCACCAGCAGAGACAACAGGGCGGCCTACGAGCAGTACTTC. Protein: CATSRDNRAAYEQYF.